These T cell receptor beta chains were read from a single sample in a study of blood T cell repertoires in COVID-19. Assay: immunoSEQ multiplex PCR; the TCRdb copy retains only in-frame clones and omits some. The data show 250,000 or so clones, roughly 87% seen once. The specimen sequenced was peripheral blood. The receptors were sampled from a woman aged 40 to 55 who had recovered from COVID-19. Both conserved end residues are part of each CDR3. The D gene is left open where the match is weak. A clone size is listed for some rows: how often the clone was seen (once, few, many), or a class if it is expanded.

>few|TRBV7-3|NA|TRBJ1-1
CASSPQAYTEAFF
TGTGCCAGCAGTCCGCAGGCGTACACTGAAGCTTTCTTT
>once|TRBV5-1|TRBD1|TRBJ1-1
CASSLATGGGPNTEAFF
TGCGCCAGCAGCTTGGCCACAGGGGGCGGTCCGAACACTGAAGCTTTCTTT
>NA|TRBV27|NA|TRBJ1-2
CASSTRGREVGGYTF
TGTGCCAGCAGTACGCGGGGGCGCGAAGTTGGTGGCTACACCTTC
>NA|TRBV25-1|NA|TRBJ2-1
CASSEYQASAGEQFF
TGTGCCAGCAGTGAATACCAGGCCTCCGCGGGTGAGCAGTTCTTC
>NA|TRBV19|NA|TRBJ2-1
CASSIGAGIDEQFF
TGTGCCAGTAGTATAGGTGCGGGAATCGATGAGCAGTTCTTC
>NA|TRBV7-9|TRBD1|TRBJ2-1
CASSLVGQGLYNEQFF
TGTGCCAGCAGCTTAGTCGGACAGGGGTTATACAATGAGCAGTTCTTC
>NA|TRBV4-2|TRBD2|TRBJ2-1
CASSHLAGELYNEQFF
TGTGCCAGCAGCCACTTAGCGGGTGAACTCTACAATGAGCAGTTCTTC
>NA|TRBV11-3|TRBD2|TRBJ2-1
CASSGGGEQFF
TGTGCCAGCAGCGGGGGGGGTGAGCAGTTCTTC
>NA|TRBV10-1|TRBD1|TRBJ1-3
CARLGQGDGNTIYF
TGCGCCAGGCTGGGACAGGGGGACGGAAACACCATATATTTT
>NA|TRBV27|TRBD1|TRBJ1-1
CASWDRVNTEAFF
TGTGCCAGCTGGGACAGAGTGAACACTGAAGCTTTCTTT
>NA|TRBV7-9|NA|TRBJ1-5
CASSLAGDNQPQHF
TGTGCCAGCAGCTTAGCAGGGGACAACCAGCCCCAGCATTTT